Given below is one T cell receptor (beta chain) in context. This CDR3 is built from 14 residues. Trimming cost V 6 bases and J 0 bases; bases outside gene matches: 0. Germline-derived CDR1 and CDR2 are MDHEN and SYDVKM. This sample is part of a study of T cell responses to AZD1222 COVID-19 vaccine. Study context: Timing groups of about 4 and about 12 weeks for second doses were pooled.

Profiled with immunoSEQ multiplex PCR; TCRdb holds only in-frame clones, not every one. This sample has approximately 150,000 clones; 85% to 95% occur once, and the top ten carry around 5%. V usage is TRBV28 and J usage is TRBJ2-1; 9 bases are shared with TRBD1. This clonotype was sampled from an adult in good health. The sample consisted of peripheral blood, taken on day 0 of AZD1222 vaccination. This CDR3 reads CASRGQGSYNEQFF. The CDR3 nucleotides read TGTGCCAGCAGGGGACAGGGCTCCTACAATGAGCAGTTCTTC.